This is a list of T cell receptor beta chains from one sample in a study of blood T cell repertoires in COVID-19. Here immunoSEQ multiplex PCR was the method, and the copy in TCRdb shows in-frame clones only, minus some. The sample lists 150,000 to 200,000 clones; around three quarters were seen once. The sequenced material came from PBMCs or T cells enriched from blood (not recorded which). These receptors originate from a woman aged 50 to 60 with acute COVID-19. Both conserved end residues are part of each CDR3. Fields, in order: CDR3 length, clone size, V gene, D gene, J gene, CDR3 protein, CDR3 DNA. The D gene is left open where the match is weak. Only some rows state a clone size, as once, few, many or a class for expanded clones.

15	NA	TRBV2	NA	TRBJ1-3	CASHLGLNSGNTIYF	TGTGCCAGCCATTTGGGACTCAACTCTGGAAACACCATATATTTT
15	NA	TRBV7-2	NA	TRBJ1-5	CASSWGGSGNQPQHF	TGTGCCAGCAGCTGGGGGGGGTCCGGCAATCAGCCCCAGCATTTT
15	NA	TRBV4-2	NA	TRBJ2-5	CASSQGRARAETQYF	TGTGCCAGCAGCCAAGGGCGGGCTAGAGCAGAGACCCAGTACTTC
16	NA	TRBV19	TRBD1	TRBJ2-5	CASSTGTAVPSETQYF	TGTGCCAGTAGTACCGGGACAGCTGTACCATCAGAGACCCAGTACTTC
15	NA	TRBV5-6	TRBD1	TRBJ1-1	CASSGRDRANTEAFF	TGTGCCAGCAGCGGCCGGGACAGGGCGAACACTGAAGCTTTCTTT
12	few	TRBV28	NA	TRBJ1-5	CASSEGDQPQHF	TGTGCCAGCAGCGAGGGGGATCAGCCCCAGCATTTT
15	NA	TRBV6-2/TRBV6-3	NA	TRBJ2-4	CASSYSRLAKNIQYF	TGTGCCAGCAGTTACTCTCGTCTAGCCAAAAACATTCAGTACTTC
16	NA	TRBV3-1/TRBV3-2	TRBD1	TRBJ1-6	CASSQDRGQGTSPLHF	TGTGCCAGCAGCCAAGACCGGGGACAGGGGACTTCACCCCTCCACTTT
15	NA	TRBV27	TRBD1	TRBJ1-6	CASSFGTGTNSPLHF	TGTGCCAGCAGTTTTGGGACAGGGACTAATTCACCCCTCCACTTT
16	NA	TRBV29-1	TRBD2	TRBJ2-1	CSVEGLAGSSYNEQFF	TGCAGCGTTGAAGGCCTAGCGGGAAGCTCCTACAATGAGCAGTTCTTC
14	NA	TRBV19	NA	TRBJ1-5	CASSIYSSNQPQHF	TGTGCCAGTAGTATATACAGCAGCAATCAGCCCCAGCATTTT
18	NA	TRBV27	NA	TRBJ2-3	CASSYGPWPGTSTDTQYF	TGTGCCAGCAGCTATGGCCCTTGGCCAGGCACAAGCACAGATACGCAGTATTTT
15	many	TRBV5-6	NA	TRBJ1-5	CASSLKTALRQPQHF	TGTGCCAGCAGCCTAAAGACAGCCCTACGACAGCCCCAGCATTTT
16	NA	TRBV7-9	NA	TRBJ2-2	CASSPRGRGPTGELFF	TGTGCCAGCAGCCCAAGGGGGAGGGGACCCACCGGGGAGCTGTTTTTT
16	few	TRBV25-1	NA	TRBJ1-2	CASSPGKGRVSYGYTF	TGTGCCAGCAGCCCGGGGAAGGGGAGGGTAAGCTATGGCTACACCTTC
16	NA	TRBV5-1	NA	TRBJ2-6	CASSPRGFSGANVLTF	TGCGCCAGCAGCCCTCGGGGGTTCTCTGGGGCCAACGTCCTGACTTTC
16	NA	TRBV11-2	TRBD2	TRBJ2-3	CASSSGLAGPTDTQYF	TGTGCCAGCAGCTCAGGACTAGCGGGTCCCACAGATACGCAGTATTTT
14	NA	TRBV11-2	NA	TRBJ2-1	CASSLAGGRGEQFF	TGTGCCAGCAGCTTAGCGGGGGGCCGTGGTGAGCAGTTCTTC
15	NA	TRBV3-1/TRBV3-2	NA	TRBJ2-2	CASSQDSGHSGELFF	TGTGCCAGCAGCCAAGATTCAGGGCATAGCGGGGAGCTGTTTTTT
13	NA	TRBV27	TRBD2	TRBJ2-1	CASGGLAGYEQFF	TGTGCCAGCGGCGGACTAGCGGGGTATGAGCAGTTCTTC
16	many	TRBV2	NA	TRBJ2-5	CASSEARGETQETQYF	TGTGCCAGCAGTGAAGCGCGCGGCGAGACCCAAGAGACCCAGTACTTC
16	NA	TRBV19	TRBD1	TRBJ2-5	CASSIGYGTGEETQYF	TGTGCCAGTAGTATAGGTTACGGGACAGGAGAAGAGACCCAGTACTTC
15	NA	TRBV6-2/TRBV6-3	TRBD1	TRBJ1-5	CASSRLEGAVQPQHF	TGTGCCAGCAGCCGACTAGAGGGGGCCGTCCAGCCCCAGCATTTT
19	once	TRBV24-1	NA	TRBJ2-2	CATSDLDPPGRGNTGELFF	TGTGCCACCAGTGATTTGGACCCCCCGGGCAGGGGGAACACCGGGGAGCTGTTTTTT
16	NA	TRBV4-2	TRBD2	TRBJ2-3	CASSQLAVLSTDTQYF	TGTGCCAGCAGCCAACTAGCGGTTCTAAGCACAGATACGCAGTATTTT
16	NA	TRBV5-1	TRBD2	TRBJ2-3	CASRLASGGAPDTQYF	TGCGCCAGCCGCCTAGCCAGCGGGGGGGCCCCTGATACGCAGTATTTT
15	once	TRBV7-8	TRBD2	TRBJ2-1	CASSLRSGGLNEQFF	TGTGCCAGCAGCTTACGAAGCGGGGGGTTAAATGAGCAGTTCTTC
13	NA	TRBV10-3	NA	TRBJ1-4	CAIGGAVDEKLFF	TGTGCCATCGGGGGGGCAGTAGATGAAAAACTGTTTTTT
13	NA	TRBV28	TRBD1	TRBJ1-4	CASITGQGGKLFF	TGTGCCAGCATTACAGGACAGGGGGGAAAACTGTTTTTT
16	once	TRBV28	NA	TRBJ1-5	CASSLGGTGSNQPQHF	TGTGCCAGCAGTTTGGGGGGTACGGGAAGCAATCAGCCCCAGCATTTT
13	NA	TRBV3-1/TRBV3-2	NA	TRBJ1-2	CASSQLDMFGYTF	TGTGCCAGCAGCCAATTGGACATGTTTGGCTACACCTTC
17	once	TRBV28	TRBD1	TRBJ1-4	CASSSPGQGLGNEKLFF	TGTGCCAGCAGCTCGCCGGGACAGGGTTTGGGAAATGAAAAACTGTTTTTT
12	NA	TRBV2	NA	TRBJ1-6	CASTGGYSPLHF	TGTGCCAGCACCGGCGGATATTCACCCCTCCACTTT
17	NA	TRBV4-1	TRBD2	TRBJ2-1	CASSQSEAGGPYNEQFF	TGCGCCAGCAGCCAATCGGAAGCGGGGGGGCCCTACAATGAGCAGTTCTTC
16	NA	TRBV6-5	NA	TRBJ1-3	CASSYRPNSSGNTIYF	TGTGCCAGCAGTTATCGTCCAAACAGCTCTGGAAACACCATATATTTT
12	NA	TRBV3-1/TRBV3-2	NA	TRBJ2-4	CASSQDFGGYHF	TGTGCCAGCAGCCAAGATTTCGGAGGGTACCACTTC
15	NA	TRBV7-2	NA	TRBJ1-6	CASSPQVSGNSPLHF	TGTGCCAGCAGCCCTCAGGTCTCTGGTAATTCACCCCTCCACTTT
15	once	TRBV11-3	TRBD2	TRBJ2-1	CASSFGGSSYNEQFF	TGTGCCAGCAGCTTCGGGGGGTCCTCCTACAATGAGCAGTTCTTC
13	NA	TRBV28	NA	TRBJ1-5	CASRGSGNQPQHF	TGTGCCAGCCGCGGGTCGGGCAATCAGCCCCAGCATTTT